This T cell receptor (beta chain) was identified in a study of blood T cell repertoires in COVID-19. The CDR3 extends over 13 amino acids. V lost 2 bases to trimming and J lost 6 bases, with 8 bases between them. Germline-derived CDR1 and CDR2 are SGHTA and FQGTGA. In terms of age and location, participants ranged from roughly 18 to 100 years and lived in under 30 US areas. Two consecutive negative NP/OP PCR tests, clearance, or resolved symptoms defined Cohort 3 recovery. Original processing methods: Reference gene primers were amplified, and this amplification served to estimate nucleated cell counts. Method: immunoSEQ multiplex PCR; TCRdb's copy keeps in-frame clones and lacks some. D and trimming were read from the DNA, whereas the V and J calls and clone size are those reported in that table. Among around 270,000 clones listed, 70% to 90% were seen once.

Input material: PBMCs or T cells enriched from blood (not recorded which). This rearrangement joins TRBV7-3 to TRBJ2-1; no reliable D call. This TCR was sampled from a woman in her 30s who had recovered from COVID-19. The CDR3 here is CASSLGEVNEQFF. CDR3 in DNA: TGTGCCAGCAGCTTAGGCGAGGTCAATGAGCAGTTCTTC.